A single T cell receptor beta chain is shown here with its context. Germline V gives CDR1 MNHEY, CDR2 SVGAGI. This CDR3 spans 15 amino acids. Trimming shortened V by 7 bases and J by 4 bases, and 18 bases separated the two germline ends. Donors of Cohort 3 who recovered were those that had two negative PCRs, clearance, or symptom resolution. The data are from a study of blood T cell repertoires in COVID-19. Study-wide context: Specimens from acute and convalescent COVID-19 originated in the United States, Italy and Spain.

Per the original data handling: Nucleated cell counts were estimated from reference gene primer amplification. Repertoires were generated with immunoSEQ multiplex PCR, while TCRdb's copy carries only in-frame clones and drops some. V and J calls and clone size are as listed in that table; D and trimming were resolved from the DNA. Of roughly 330,000 clones in the sample, 70% to 90% are singletons; the top ten hold over 4%. Sequencing was carried out using PBMCs or T cells enriched from blood (not recorded which). The genes are TRBV6-5 and TRBJ2-3; D perhaps matches TRBD1 (6 bases). This clonotype originated in a woman in her 30s who had recovered from COVID-19. The CDR3 region is CASNRESHGADTQYF. CDR3 nucleotides: TGTGCCAGCAACAGGGAGTCACACGGGGCAGATACGCAGTATTTT.